The T cell receptor beta chain described here comes from a study of neurological immune-mediated disorders. Study-wide results and limits: Sharing of CDR3 amino acid sequences among expanded clones across subjects was absent, suggesting private repertoires in all groups.

Synthesis of cDNA was carried out by template-switch 5'RACE. The reaction used 10-nucleotide random UMIs. One entry per CDR3 protein results from TCRdb running MiXCR on the 5' RACE reads. The sample lists tens of thousands of distinct CDR3 sequences, 4.8% occurring once. This clonotype occurred many times. Antigen specificity is unknown. This CDR3 spans 17 amino acids. Germline loops: CDR1 LGHNA, CDR2 YNFKEQ. Trimming removed 0 bases from V and 0 bases from J, with 9 bases in between. The receptor comes from a woman aged 70-85 years with multiple sclerosis. The specimen was PBMCs. The rearrangement links TRBV4-2 to TRBJ2-6, with D unresolved. The CDR3 region has the DNA TGTGCCAGCAGCCAAGATCTGAGTAGCTCTGGGGCCAACGTCCTGACTTTC. Its translation: CASSQDLSSSGANVLTF.